This T cell receptor (beta chain) comes out of a study of T cells in Graves' hyperthyroidism and ophthalmopathy. Points from the study as a whole: Most clonotypes expanded in thyroid above 0.001 were likewise present in blood.

Turning to this clonotype: The antigen is unknown.

CDR1 is DFQATT and CDR2 is SNEGSKA in the germline V gene (reference sequence). The V gene end was trimmed by 3 bases and the J gene end by 6 bases; junction bases not matched to a gene: 5. CDR3 length: 15 amino acids. Researchers amplified the TCR beta CDR3 regions from RNA transcripts. The HTBI primer set served for first-round RT-PCR of the TCR CDR3. Via MiXCR, TCRdb re-called the multiplex PCR reads, giving one row per CDR3 protein. This table has around 420,000 distinct CDR3 sequences, 15% to 18% appearing once. Orbital computed tomography, thyroid ultrasound, serum thyroxine and TRAb, and clinical symptoms together informed the diagnoses. Cells are PBMCs isolated from 10 ml of fresh blood.

The sample was blood. The rearrangement links TRBV20-1 to TRBJ2-3; the match to TRBD2 covers 14 bases. This sequence originates from a woman aged 18 to 35 with Graves' hyperthyroidism. The CDR3: CSARGTSGGMDTQYF. Written as DNA, the CDR3 is TGCAGTGCTAGGGGGACTAGCGGGGGAATGGATACGCAGTATTTT.